This T cell receptor (beta chain) is drawn from a study of blood T cell repertoires in COVID-19. Germline-derived CDR1 and CDR2 are LGHDT and YNNKEL (reference sequence). The CDR3 consists of 15 residues. V lost 5 bases, J lost 7 bases, and 6 bases stayed unmatched. The assay was immunoSEQ multiplex PCR, and TCRdb's table has in-frame clones only and misses some. This sample has approximately 97,000 clones, with over 75% found just once. The V and J genes are TRBV3-1 (or the pseudogene TRBV3-2) and TRBJ2-1, with TRBD2 identical over 12 bases. This TCR came from a man aged 55 to 69 with acute or convalescent COVID-19. The sequencing input was peripheral blood. The CDR3 sequence: CASSDLAGGRNEQFF. The CDR3 DNA is TGTGCCAGCAGCGATCTAGCGGGGGGGCGTAATGAGCAGTTCTTC.